A selection of T cell receptor beta chains follows, all from one sample in a study of T-cell memory formation after mild COVID-19. TCRdb re-derived calls from the 5' RACE reads in MiXCR, one entry per CDR3 protein. The sample shows 120,000 or so distinct CDR3 sequences, about 15% of them seen only once. Material: PBMCs or a T cell subset sorted from them (not recorded which). The receptors come from an adult woman who had mild COVID-19 (a few samples of this study predate the infection). Cell type and time point are not known. The CDR3 runs from the conserved cysteine through the conserved F or W. A D gene is named only where the DNA matches it firmly. A row's size may be missing; if present it is once, few, many or a size class.

v_call	j_call	d_call	clone_size	cdr3_aa	cdr3_nt
TRBV11-2	TRBJ2-7	NA	NA	CASSPGVIYEQYF	TGTGCCAGCAGCCCTGGGGTGATCTACGAGCAGTACTTC
TRBV19	TRBJ2-7	NA	NA	CASSIFAGDYEQYF	TGTGCCAGTAGTATATTCGCGGGCGACTACGAGCAGTACTTC
TRBV2	TRBJ1-1	TRBD1	NA	CASRSGGTEAFF	TGTGCCAGCCGCTCAGGGGGCACTGAAGCTTTCTTT
TRBV6-2/TRBV6-3	TRBJ2-7	NA	NA	CASTHASYEQYF	TGTGCCAGCACGCACGCCAGTTACGAGCAGTACTTC
TRBV6-5	TRBJ1-3	TRBD1	few	CASSRQGAGGNTIYF	TGTGCCAGCAGTCGACAGGGGGCAGGTGGAAACACCATATATTTT
TRBV5-1	TRBJ2-1	TRBD2	NA	CASSPTSWGGEQFF	TGCGCCAGCAGCCCTACGAGTTGGGGAGGGGAGCAGTTCTTC
TRBV10-3	TRBJ2-7	TRBD2	few	CAIRQRDSYEQYF	TGTGCCATCCGCCAGCGGGATTCCTACGAGCAGTACTTC
TRBV9	TRBJ2-3	TRBD1	few	CASSVEGTGKDTQYF	TGTGCCAGCAGCGTAGAGGGGACAGGGAAAGATACGCAGTATTTT
TRBV6-2/TRBV6-3	TRBJ2-5	NA	NA	CASSPWTGQETQYF	TGTGCCAGCAGTCCATGGACCGGTCAAGAGACCCAGTACTTC
TRBV7-9	TRBJ1-1	NA	few	CASSLGTAYMNTEAFF	TGTGCCAGCAGCTTAGGGACAGCCTACATGAACACTGAAGCTTTCTTT
TRBV24-1	TRBJ2-1	TRBD1	few	CATSRTGGSEQFF	TGTGCCACCAGTAGGACAGGGGGTAGTGAGCAGTTCTTC
TRBV12-3/TRBV12-4	TRBJ2-7	TRBD2	few	CASSLGGSAYEQYF	TGTGCCAGCAGTTTAGGCGGGAGCGCTTACGAGCAGTACTTC
TRBV12-3/TRBV12-4	TRBJ2-2	NA	NA	CASSPTSNTGELFF	TGTGCCAGCAGTCCCACTTCGAACACCGGGGAGCTGTTTTTT
TRBV3-1	TRBJ2-1	TRBD1	few	CASSLVDREHEQFF	TGTGCCAGCAGCCTGGTGGACAGGGAGCATGAGCAGTTCTTC
TRBV5-5	TRBJ1-2	NA	few	CASSLGTYRYTF	TGTGCCAGCAGCTTGGGTACTTATCGCTACACCTTC
TRBV5-1	TRBJ2-5	NA	few	CASSFDPGLSQYF	TGCGCCAGCAGCTTCGATCCAGGGCTGTCCCAGTACTTC
TRBV12-3/TRBV12-4	TRBJ2-7	NA	NA	CASIQDSPVGEQYF	TGTGCCAGCATCCAGGACAGTCCTGTGGGGGAGCAGTACTTC
TRBV6-1	TRBJ2-1	TRBD2	few	CASNAGLAINEQFF	TGTGCCAGCAACGCGGGACTAGCGATAAATGAGCAGTTCTTC
TRBV7-6	TRBJ2-1	NA	many	CASSPIPSWGTYNEQFF	TGTGCCAGCAGTCCCATCCCTAGTTGGGGTACCTACAATGAGCAGTTCTTC
TRBV2	TRBJ2-7	TRBD2	NA	CASRYSGSANEQYF	TGTGCCAGCAGATATAGCGGGAGCGCCAACGAGCAGTACTTC
TRBV12-3/TRBV12-4	TRBJ2-1	NA	many	CASSLRTEQFF	TGTGCCAGCAGTTTGCGCACCGAGCAGTTCTTC
TRBV5-1	TRBJ2-2	NA	NA	CASSLRLGGLQDFWGKANTGELFF	TGCGCCAGCAGCTTGAGGTTGGGTGGACTACAAGACTTTTGGGGTAAAGCGAACACCGGGGAGCTGTTTTTT
TRBV5-4	TRBJ1-2	TRBD1	NA	CASSWGDRGFDYGYTF	TGTGCCAGCAGCTGGGGAGACAGGGGATTTGACTATGGCTACACCTTC
TRBV5-1	TRBJ2-1	NA	NA	CASSLTGGDEQFF	TGCGCCAGCAGCCTAACAGGGGGGGATGAGCAGTTCTTC
TRBV12-3/TRBV12-4	TRBJ2-7	TRBD1	many	CASSSTGGSYEQYF	TGTGCCAGCAGTTCAACAGGGGGCTCCTACGAGCAGTACTTC
TRBV18	TRBJ1-1	NA	NA	CASSPLKVTEAFF	TGTGCCAGCTCACCATTGAAGGTCACTGAAGCTTTCTTT
TRBV4-3	TRBJ2-5	NA	many	CASSQDEGTETQYF	TGCGCCAGCAGCCAAGATGAGGGAACGGAGACCCAGTACTTC
TRBV2	TRBJ2-7	TRBD2	NA	CASSEARAGAYEQYF	TGTGCCAGCAGTGAAGCACGAGCGGGGGCCTACGAGCAGTACTTC